This section outlines one TCR beta chain sequence together with its context. Antigen unknown. These data come from a study of T cells expressing NK-cell markers. Across the study: All TCR beta repertoires analysed originated from sorted CD3+CD56+NKG2C+, CD3+CD56+NKG2C- and CD3+CD56-NKG2C+ T cells. With respect to HCMV, seven of the eight sequenced donors were seropositive, and one was seronegative. Study-level points and caveats: The study found dominant NKG2C+ clonotypes at roughly 1.0-7.5% of CD8+ T cells in 5 or 6 donors. Evidence did not settle whether expanded NKG2C+ T cell clones targeted HCMV.

The CDR3 is made up of 15 amino acids. TCRdb re-analyzed the 5' RACE reads; it lists each CDR3 protein once, without DNA. This repertoire comprises 150,000 to 200,000 distinct CDR3 sequences; its ten largest clones make up 20% to 25%. The rearrangement links TRBV12-3 or TRBV12-4 to TRBJ2-2. The sequence came from a man aged 18-75 years in good health. The specimen was blood T cells: a sorted CD56 or NKG2C T cell subset, CD4+ or CD8+ T cells, or bulk PBMC T cells (not recorded which). This CDR3 is CASFASLLNTGELFF.